This TCR beta chain was documented in a study of regulatory T cells in long-lasting Graves disease. This CDR3 is 21 amino acids long. V gave up 5 bases and J gave up 7 bases; unmatched junction bases: 24. Germline V CDR1 and CDR2: SGHRS, YFSETQ. With iRepertoire HTBI primers and Arm-PCR of CDR3 regions, TCR beta libraries were built. TCRdb independently ran MiXCR on the multiplex PCR reads; one entry per CDR3 protein. The table has about 470,000 distinct CDR3 sequences, 20% to 25% seen once; the top ten hold approximately 6.4%. Study-wide results and limits: TCR diversity was lower in persistent than newly diagnosed Graves' disease. What was studied was peripheral blood only, and not thyroid tissue. Persistent disease preferred TRBV28, TRBJ1-2 and TRBJ2-5. With a small sample size, accuracy may have been reduced.

Time point noted: persistent/refractory GD, antithyroid drugs over 5 years with positive TRAb. The authors made the TCR library using RNA they extracted from PBMCs. As regards this clonotype: No antigen is known for it.

The sequenced sample was peripheral blood mononuclear cells (PBMCs), obtained when the disease was refractory, from a patient treated with antithyroid drugs. This TCR was recovered from a female donor with Graves disease. V and J are TRBV5-1 and TRBJ1-6; 10 bases align to TRBD1. CDR3 bases: TGCGCCAGCAGTTTGTCCGTATCCGGGACAGGGGAAGCTGCGATGAATTCACCCCTCCACTTT. It specifies CASSLSVSGTGEAAMNSPLHF.